Described below is a single T cell receptor (beta chain) sequence and its context. This receptor's antigen is unknown. Nothing much larger sits one base from this clone, and base qualities are not available. Using the deep immunoSEQ assay, TCR CDR3 regions were amplified from genomic DNA by multiplex PCR. For each cell subset, the extracted genomic DNA was distributed evenly across all wells of several immunoSEQ 96-well plates, and each plate served as one replicate. For sorted subsets, approximately 200 ng of genomic DNA, equivalent to some 30,000 T cell genomes, went into each replicate PCR. The purified libraries were quantified using a Qubit 3.0 fluorometer, sized with a Bioanalyzer 2100, and then quantified again using the KAPA Library Quantification kit. Every immunoSEQ 96-well plate was sequenced on a dedicated single-read 150-cycle Illumina NextSeq 550 flow cell. In the original analysis: Because the immunoSEQ output held only junctional sequences and lacked quality scores, the filtering could not match the filtering applied to full-length reads. Sequences were annotated with PyIR, a Python wrapper for IgBLAST v1.9, and V/J genes and CDR3 were assigned using IMGT germline references. Reads with weak V/J assignments (E-value above 1e-6), missing CDR3, stop codons, out-of-frame junctions, or ambiguous translated residues were removed. V3J clonotypes were defined as sequences sharing the same inferred V gene, J gene, and CDR3 amino acid sequence. Percentage overlap between repertoires was calculated by dividing the number of shared unique clonotypes by the size of the smaller repertoire. RTK rarefaction, the Chao1 estimator, and Recon v2.1 estimates of unobserved clonotypes were used to assess repertoire richness. For all TCRbeta clonotypes obtained by the gDNA method from a few donors, generation probabilities were computed with OLGA. Entries here come from immuneACCESS through TCRdb and include only in-frame sequences with V and J called. Some clones fail to appear in such tables; in the studies checked, an unresolved V gene covers under half of the shortfall, and the cause of the remainder is unknown. The D gene and trimming were derived from the DNA, and the V and J assignments and clone size from that table. In all, the sample holds over a million clones, and more than 75% of those were seen once. The ten top clones hold 0.52% of the sample.

CDR1 and CDR2 (SGHRS, YFSETQ) derive from the germline V gene. The CDR3 spans 13 residues, from the cysteine through the phenylalanine. Only CDR3 DNA is held: 39 bases, read in frame from base 1. Relative to germline, V is missing 4 bases and J is missing 10 bases, with 6 bases of the junction outside any gene match. The record originates from a study of shared clonotypes between healthy human individuals (dated by TCRdb to the early 2020s). Background on the whole study: A few men and a couple of women, aged 18 to 49 years, made up the cohort. For each donor, CD4 naive and CD4 memory were each run on three plates, CD8 naive on two plates, and CD8 memory on one plate. Leukapheresis yielded between about 0.8 and 8.9 billion PBMCs per donor. The study deeply sequenced blood TCR repertoires of five healthy adults to estimate repertoire size and the extent of clonotype sharing between individuals. Different laboratories and diverse techniques were used to prepare libraries and sequence TCR repertoires, to increase sequencing depth and limit assay-specific biases. Findings and caveats that apply to the study as a whole: Larger estimated clonotype richness was generally found for naive subsets than for memory subsets. The small number of donors limited the genetic and exposure-history diversity represented. Pairwise subsampling indicated that sequencing depth was expected to affect the degree of clonotype sharing among donors. Incomplete sequencing was indicated by rarefaction of sorted-subset datasets, despite the large sequencing depth. Sampling was restricted to blood, and TCR repertoires in tissues likely differ from the TCR repertoires found in blood. Sharing across four donors was observed for around 5% of naive CD4, 3.5% of naive CD8, 2% to 2.5% of memory CD4, and roughly 0.4% of memory CD8 clonotypes. Higher generation probabilities were observed for clonotypes shared by all four sorted-subset donors than for non-shared clonotypes.

Donors were healthy HIV-negative adults with no recently reported acute infections or vaccinations. Only Caucasian adults living in Nashville, Tennessee, USA were represented among the donors. Magnetic negative selection was used to enrich CD4+ T cells, after which naive cells were positively selected on CD45RA and the negative fraction became the memory subset. Blood was collected by leukapheresis, and PBMCs were isolated by Ficoll-Histopaque density gradient centrifugation and then cryopreserved in liquid nitrogen vapor phase. Analytical flow cytometry was used to check the purity and quantity of every magnetically sorted T cell population. Genomic DNA was isolated from each sorted fraction and quantified by UV absorbance on a Nanodrop 2000c.

The rearranged chain carries TRBV5-1 and TRBJ2-1, with 9 bases aligning to TRBD2. The sequence was collected from a man aged 18 to 30 in good health. Some clones in this sample may be carry-over from other donors' samples. The specimen sequenced was memory CD4+ T cells from PBMCs. The cell subset or site tag for this specimen amounts to: CD45RA-negative fraction. CDR3 region: CASSDIAGEEQFF. The nucleotide sequence reads TGCGCCAGCAGCGATATAGCGGGAGAAGAGCAGTTCTTC.